This T cell receptor (beta chain) was captured by sequencing in a study of Graves' ophthalmopathy and Graves' hyperthyroidism. Trimming removed 10 bases at V and 4 bases at J, with 11 bases between. CDR1 and CDR2 (germline): MNHEY, SVGAGI. There are 11 residues in the CDR3. The authors amplified TCR beta CDR3 regions, and they did so from RNA transcripts for repertoire sequencing. HTBI-primed first-round RT-PCR preceded second-round multiplex PCR. TCRdb ran MiXCR on the multiplex PCR reads and lists one entry per CDR3 protein. The sample shows almost 750,000 distinct CDR3 sequences, about 44% of them seen only once.

The chain joins TRBV6-5 to TRBJ2-7; unclear D gene. Sequencing was carried out using peripheral blood. This TCR derives from an adult man with Graves' ophthalmopathy. CDR3 protein: CATRSVYEQYF. DNA for the CDR3: TGTGCCACGCGATCGGTGTACGAGCAGTACTTC.